Below, 14 T cell receptor beta chains from the same sample are listed, as sequenced in a study of blood T cell repertoires in COVID-19. The method was immunoSEQ multiplex PCR; TCRdb's version includes in-frame clones alone and lacks a portion of them. The table includes 60,000 to 75,000 clones, around 85% detected once. Sequencing was done on a sample of peripheral blood. The origin of the receptors is an elderly woman with active or convalescent COVID-19.

This chain connects TRBV20-1 to TRBJ2-7; D is unresolved. Per the germline V gene, CDR1 is DFQATT and CDR2 is SNEGSKA (reference sequence). The CDR3 totals 11 residues. Between the trimmed V and J ends, which lost 1 base and 5 bases, there was a span of 6 bases. The CDR3, as DNA: TGCAGTGCTAGAGTTAGTAACGAGCAGTACTTC. Protein product: CSARVSNEQYF.

The chain is built from TRBV27 and TRBJ2-1, with TRBD1 identical over 7 bases. In germline, CDR1 is MNHEY, CDR2 SMNVEV (reference sequence). The CDR3 loop spans 15 amino acids. J was trimmed by 2 bases and V by 2 bases; bases with no gene match: 3. Written as DNA, the CDR3 is TGTGCCAGCAGTTTAAGCAGGGGGACCTACAATGAGCAGTTCTTC. Amino acid sequence: CASSLSRGTYNEQFF.

This chain joins TRBV28 and TRBJ1-5; D unclear. Between the trimmed V and J ends, which lost 3 bases and 8 bases, there was a span of 14 bases. The CDR3 contains 14 residues. Per germline, CDR1 MDHEN and CDR2 SYDVKM. CDR3 loop: CASSFSGSLEPQHF. The CDR3 nucleotides read TGTGCCAGCAGTTTTTCGGGATCGCTTGAGCCCCAGCATTTT.

The chain employs TRBV5-1 and TRBJ1-1; 10 nucleotides align to TRBD1. Germline assignment: CDR1 SGHRS and CDR2 YFSETQ. CDR3 size: 14 residues. Germline trimming cut 4 bases from V and 2 bases from J; bases unmatched to any gene: 2. CDR3 sequence: CASSRTGGNTEAFF. CDR3 sequence (DNA): TGCGCCAGCAGCCGGACAGGGGGAAACACTGAAGCTTTCTTT.

The chain uses TRBV27 and TRBJ1-1; 11 nucleotides agree with TRBD1. The CDR3 is made up of 15 amino acids. Losses at the gene ends were 6 bases for V and 5 bases for J; bases not matched to a gene: 8. CDR1 and CDR2 (germline): MNHEY, SMNVEV (reference sequence). In nucleotides, the CDR3 is TGTGCCAGCAGGCGGACAGGGGGCGCTTATACTGAAGCTTTCTTT. This codes for CASRRTGGAYTEAFF.

The V gene is TRBV5-4, the J gene TRBJ2-5; D is unresolved. V shed 4 bases and J shed 1 base, with 5 bases lying between them. Per the germline V gene, CDR1 is SGHNT and CDR2 is YYREEE (reference sequence). The CDR3 is 12 amino acids. The chain's CDR3 is CASSPSQETQYF. In nucleotides, the CDR3 is TGTGCCAGCAGCCCCTCCCAAGAGACCCAGTACTTC.

The J gene is TRBJ1-4, the V gene TRBV11-2, with a weak D call TRBD1 (5 bases). Between the trimmed V and J ends, which lost 2 bases and 10 bases, there was a span of 14 bases. Germline lookup yields CDR1 SGHAT and CDR2 FQNNGV. The CDR3 has 14 amino acids. The CDR3 DNA sequence: TGTGCCAGCAGCTTAAGCCAGAGGGGAGGAAAACTGTTTTTT. This sequence encodes CASSLSQRGGKLFF.

The V call is TRBV24-1, the J call TRBJ1-2, with 7 positions matching TRBD1. The V gene's germline CDR1 is KGHDR and CDR2 SFDVKD. V lost 3 bases, J lost 2 bases, and 2 bases stayed unmatched. The CDR3 sequence is 14 residues long. The CDR3 coding sequence is TGTGCCACCAGTGATGCGACAGGGAACTATGGCTACACCTTC. Protein sequence: CATSDATGNYGYTF.

The V gene is TRBV9, the J gene TRBJ2-1; 8 bases agree with TRBD1. In germline, CDR1 is SGDLS, CDR2 YYNGEE. The V and J ends lost 0 bases and 6 bases, in that order; junction bases with no gene match: 11. This CDR3 has 17 amino acids. CDR3 nucleotide sequence: TGTGCCAGCAGCGTAGCCCCCTTAGACAGGGGAGGCAATGAGCAGTTCTTC. Its translation is CASSVAPLDRGGNEQFF. Looking up the rest from reference TRBV9 and TRBJ2-1 gives the full variable domain: DSGVTQTPKHLITATGQRVTLRCSPRSGDLSVYWYQQSLDQGLQFLIQYYNGEERAKGNILERFSAQQFPDLHSELNLSSLELGDSALYFCASSVAPLDRGGNEQFFGPGTRLTVL.

The rearrangement links TRBV10-2 to TRBJ2-5; D perhaps matches TRBD2 (6 bases). With 2 bases removed from V and 6 bases from J, the gap between germline ends came to 16 bases. The germline gives CDR1 WSHSY, CDR2 SAAADI. This CDR3 spans 15 amino acids. CDR3 protein: CASSETSLGGKTQYF. The CDR3 DNA reads TGCGCCAGCAGTGAGACCTCTCTGGGAGGAAAGACCCAGTACTTC.

The chain carries TRBV6-5 and TRBJ2-7; 10 bases map to TRBD2. The junction had 8 bases not matched to a gene; V was cut back by 6 bases and J by 3 bases. Germline CDR1 MNHEY, CDR2 SVGAGI. The CDR3 is 15 residues long. The CDR3 coding sequence is TGTGCCAGCAGGCCAAGCGGGGGGGCGGGCTACGAGCAGTACTTC. It specifies CASRPSGGAGYEQYF.

The CDR3 DNA reads TGTGCCAGCAGCTTGGGGACTACAATGAACACTGAAGCTTTCTTT. This gives the protein CASSLGTTMNTEAFF. The V gene is TRBV7-2, the J gene TRBJ1-1, with TRBD1 as a possible D gene (5 bases). Trimming removed 3 bases from V and 0 bases from J, with 11 bases in between. This CDR3 has 15 amino acids. Per the germline V gene, CDR1 is SGHTA and CDR2 is FQGNSA.

The V call is TRBV6-6, the J call TRBJ1-4; tentatively, D is TRBD1 (6 bases). V was shortened by 2 bases and J by 3 bases, with 13 bases between the two germline ends. The germline V gene has CDR1 MNHNY and CDR2 SVGAGI (reference sequence). The CDR3 has 16 amino acids. For the CDR3, the DNA is TGTGCCAGCAGTTACGCGACAGGCTCGTCTAATGAAAAACTGTTTTTT. It is translated as CASSYATGSSNEKLFF.

The rearrangement joins TRBV18 to TRBJ1-1, with D perhaps TRBD1 (6 bases). The CDR3 is made up of 15 amino acids. V shed 5 bases and J shed 5 bases, with 18 bases lying between them. The V gene's germline CDR1 is KGHSH and CDR2 LQKENI. CDR3 bases: TGTGCCAGCTCAGAAAAAACAGGGTTGGGAACTGAAGCTTTCTTT. It specifies CASSEKTGLGTEAFF. Drawing the rest from reference TRBV18 and TRBJ1-1, the complete variable domain is NAGVMQNPRHLVRRRGQEARLRCSPMKGHSHVYWYRQLPEEGLKFMVYLQKENIIDESGMPKERFSAEFPKEGPSILRIQQVVRGDSAAYFCASSEKTGLGTEAFFGQGTRLTVV.